These T cell receptor beta chains were read from a single sample in a study of identical twins. TCRdb ran MiXCR on the 5' RACE reads and lists one entry per CDR3 protein. The data contain about 340,000 distinct CDR3 sequences, 9% to 15% of them seen just once; the ten biggest clones take up approximately 7.5%. Separately, the same data were catalogued under a study of yellow fever vaccine responses in identical twins.

The sample taken for sequencing was CD8+ T cells sorted from blood. These receptors were collected from a woman younger than 35 in good health. Both conserved end residues are trimmed from each CDR3. The D gene is left open where the match is weak. Size is omitted from some rows. Given values are once, few, many or a class for expanded clones.

D gene: .
J gene: TRBJ2-1
V gene: TRBV9
clone size: many
CDR3 protein: ASSGNEQF

D gene: .
J gene: TRBJ2-7
V gene: TRBV20-1
clone size: .
CDR3 protein: SARNRLARTWEQY

D gene: .
J gene: TRBJ2-2
V gene: TRBV9
clone size: many
CDR3 protein: ASSRGLTGELF

D gene: .
J gene: TRBJ1-1
V gene: TRBV10-2
clone size: .
CDR3 protein: ASSGWVARGGTEAF

D gene: TRBD1
J gene: TRBJ2-5
V gene: TRBV7-9
clone size: many
CDR3 protein: ASSSTGAGETQY

D gene: TRBD1
J gene: TRBJ2-7
V gene: TRBV28
clone size: .
CDR3 protein: ASSPPTGGDEQY

D gene: .
J gene: TRBJ2-3
V gene: TRBV27
clone size: .
CDR3 protein: ASSYPRSPDTQY

D gene: .
J gene: TRBJ1-1
V gene: TRBV5-5
clone size: .
CDR3 protein: ASSLGVGLTEAF

D gene: TRBD2
J gene: TRBJ2-2
V gene: TRBV12-3/TRBV12-4
clone size: .
CDR3 protein: ASELAGVFRELF

D gene: .
J gene: TRBJ2-7
V gene: TRBV6-2/TRBV6-3
clone size: few
CDR3 protein: ASSYTRASEQY

D gene: .
J gene: TRBJ2-5
V gene: TRBV3-1
clone size: .
CDR3 protein: ASSQEAEWGYQETQY

D gene: TRBD2
J gene: TRBJ2-7
V gene: TRBV4-2
clone size: few
CDR3 protein: ASSQESVPGGGFYEQY

D gene: .
J gene: TRBJ2-5
V gene: TRBV27
clone size: few
CDR3 protein: ASSWGPGRSRTQY

D gene: .
J gene: TRBJ2-5
V gene: TRBV7-2
clone size: .
CDR3 protein: ASSQQLAGSQETQY

D gene: TRBD2
J gene: TRBJ2-1
V gene: TRBV5-4
clone size: few
CDR3 protein: ASSFRGRAPYNEQF

D gene: .
J gene: TRBJ2-2
V gene: TRBV28
clone size: .
CDR3 protein: ASSFLGFGGELF

D gene: TRBD1
J gene: TRBJ1-5
V gene: TRBV4-1
clone size: many
CDR3 protein: ASSQRTGNQPQH

D gene: .
J gene: TRBJ2-5
V gene: TRBV5-4
clone size: .
CDR3 protein: ASSPAAEETQY

D gene: TRBD2
J gene: TRBJ2-3
V gene: TRBV4-1
clone size: many
CDR3 protein: ASSQDGLLAGEMDTQY

D gene: TRBD2
J gene: TRBJ2-1
V gene: TRBV12-3/TRBV12-4
clone size: few
CDR3 protein: ASSSPGLAGYNEQF

D gene: .
J gene: TRBJ2-3
V gene: TRBV6-2/TRBV6-3
clone size: .
CDR3 protein: ASITLGSTDTQY

D gene: .
J gene: TRBJ1-2
V gene: TRBV27
clone size: few
CDR3 protein: ASSSYPSGPRDGYT

D gene: TRBD2
J gene: TRBJ2-1
V gene: TRBV7-9
clone size: few
CDR3 protein: ASSPGAGGLNEQF

D gene: .
J gene: TRBJ1-2
V gene: TRBV9
clone size: .
CDR3 protein: ASSVGLLNYGYT

D gene: TRBD2
J gene: TRBJ2-3
V gene: TRBV7-9
clone size: .
CDR3 protein: ASRRTSGSTDTQY

D gene: TRBD1
J gene: TRBJ2-7
V gene: TRBV7-2
clone size: few
CDR3 protein: ASSLAYRGSYEQY

D gene: TRBD2
J gene: TRBJ2-1
V gene: TRBV7-9
clone size: few
CDR3 protein: ASLAGGLDEQF

D gene: .
J gene: TRBJ1-2
V gene: TRBV3-1
clone size: few
CDR3 protein: ASSQEPGGYT

D gene: TRBD1
J gene: TRBJ2-7
V gene: TRBV9
clone size: .
CDR3 protein: ASSPSSGTGTYEQY

D gene: .
J gene: TRBJ1-4
V gene: TRBV4-1
clone size: many
CDR3 protein: ASSSRHENEKLF

D gene: .
J gene: TRBJ2-1
V gene: TRBV5-1
clone size: .
CDR3 protein: ASSLDVSWDEQF

D gene: .
J gene: TRBJ2-7
V gene: TRBV19
clone size: few
CDR3 protein: ASSPSAGTGEQY

D gene: .
J gene: TRBJ2-3
V gene: TRBV13
clone size: few
CDR3 protein: ASSLRQDQDTQY

D gene: .
J gene: TRBJ2-3
V gene: TRBV13
clone size: .
CDR3 protein: ASSHTSSQTSTQY

D gene: .
J gene: TRBJ2-5
V gene: TRBV14
clone size: few
CDR3 protein: ASSLGQTVQETQY

D gene: TRBD1
J gene: TRBJ1-1
V gene: TRBV5-1
clone size: many
CDR3 protein: ASSSGQLGPEAF

D gene: .
J gene: TRBJ2-1
V gene: TRBV19
clone size: .
CDR3 protein: ASKMGRTNEQF

D gene: .
J gene: TRBJ2-3
V gene: TRBV4-2
clone size: .
CDR3 protein: ASSQEGLGTGEELDTQY

D gene: .
J gene: TRBJ2-3
V gene: TRBV27
clone size: .
CDR3 protein: ASSLSLDSTDTQY

D gene: TRBD2
J gene: TRBJ2-5
V gene: TRBV27
clone size: few
CDR3 protein: ASIRTSGGAGETQY

D gene: .
J gene: TRBJ2-5
V gene: TRBV12-3/TRBV12-4
clone size: many
CDR3 protein: ASSLPPETQY

D gene: .
J gene: TRBJ2-5
V gene: TRBV4-1
clone size: many
CDR3 protein: ASSPTRPGQSQETQY

D gene: TRBD1
J gene: TRBJ1-2
V gene: TRBV27
clone size: few
CDR3 protein: ASSPSPGQAYGYT

D gene: .
J gene: TRBJ2-3
V gene: TRBV5-1
clone size: many
CDR3 protein: ASSLWGAMSTDTQY

D gene: TRBD2
J gene: TRBJ2-5
V gene: TRBV6-2/TRBV6-3
clone size: .
CDR3 protein: ATRAFLTAGGRMGQETQY

D gene: .
J gene: TRBJ2-5
V gene: TRBV4-1
clone size: many
CDR3 protein: ASSRGQPEETQY

D gene: TRBD2
J gene: TRBJ2-7
V gene: TRBV2
clone size: few
CDR3 protein: ASSEMGTSGRLSYEQY

D gene: TRBD2
J gene: TRBJ2-3
V gene: TRBV5-1
clone size: few
CDR3 protein: ASSLSFGLADTDTQY

D gene: .
J gene: TRBJ2-3
V gene: TRBV5-5
clone size: .
CDR3 protein: ASSSQTHRTDTQY

D gene: .
J gene: TRBJ1-1
V gene: TRBV4-1
clone size: few
CDR3 protein: ASSQGYLNTEAF

D gene: .
J gene: TRBJ2-3
V gene: TRBV9
clone size: many
CDR3 protein: ASSVNGDTDTQY

D gene: TRBD1
J gene: TRBJ2-5
V gene: TRBV11-1
clone size: many
CDR3 protein: ASSPHPGTGPSKETQY

D gene: .
J gene: TRBJ2-3
V gene: TRBV5-1
clone size: few
CDR3 protein: ASSLRVEDTQY

D gene: .
J gene: TRBJ2-5
V gene: TRBV6-5
clone size: few
CDR3 protein: ASSYRLPGVGGETQY

D gene: TRBD2
J gene: TRBJ2-7
V gene: TRBV5-5
clone size: .
CDR3 protein: ASSLRSGREEQY

D gene: TRBD1
J gene: TRBJ2-5
V gene: TRBV6-1
clone size: .
CDR3 protein: ASSTGTGGRETQY

D gene: TRBD2
J gene: TRBJ2-1
V gene: TRBV4-1
clone size: many
CDR3 protein: ASSQLPLGNNRDYDNEQF

D gene: TRBD1
J gene: TRBJ2-5
V gene: TRBV6-2/TRBV6-3
clone size: many
CDR3 protein: ASSSGTAQETQY

D gene: TRBD1
J gene: TRBJ2-5
V gene: TRBV15
clone size: .
CDR3 protein: ATSKGTDFEETQY

D gene: .
J gene: TRBJ1-1
V gene: TRBV9
clone size: few
CDR3 protein: ASSVGGSNTEAF